Following are 11 T cell receptor beta chains from one sample sequenced in a study of regulatory T cells in long-lasting Graves disease. Construction of TCR beta libraries relied on iRepertoire HTBI primers and on Arm-PCR targeting CDR3 regions. Using its own MiXCR run on the multiplex PCR reads, TCRdb lists one record per CDR3 protein. The sample shows 400,000 or so distinct CDR3 sequences, less than 25% of them seen only once. As for time point: persistent/refractory GD, antithyroid drugs over 5 years with positive TRAb. From RNA extracted from PBMCs, the TCR library was made. The sample was peripheral blood mononuclear cells (PBMCs), taken when the disease was refractory, from a patient treated with antithyroid drugs. These receptors all come from a female donor with Graves disease.

The CDR3 nucleotides are TGTGCCAGCAGCTTAGTACTAGCGGGTACAGATACGCAGTATTTT. Translated, it gives CASSLVLAGTDTQYF. The V call is TRBV7-2, the J call TRBJ2-3; 9 bases line up with TRBD2. The germline CDR1 and CDR2 sequences are SGHTA and FQGNSA. J gave up 3 bases and V 1 base, and 2 bases lay outside the gene matches. CDR3 length: 15 residues.

This clonotype has at least ten counts. V usage is TRBV7-2 and J usage is TRBJ2-7, with 7 bases identical to TRBD1. With 3 bases clipped from V and 3 bases from J, the junction kept 8 bases outside the gene matches. Germline CDR1 and CDR2: SGHTA and FQGNSA. The CDR3 extends over 15 amino acids. DNA of the CDR3: TGTGCCAGCAGCTTCGATCCGGGACAGTTCTACGAGCAGTACTTC. It translates to CASSFDPGQFYEQYF.

J is TRBJ2-1 and V is TRBV20-1, with 16 bases matching TRBD2. The CDR3 loop spans 16 amino acids. Germline V gives CDR1 DFQATT, CDR2 SNEGSKA (reference sequence). J gave up 8 bases and V 4 bases, and 8 bases lay outside the gene matches. The CDR3: CSATGTSGRAKDEQFF. CDR3 sequence (DNA): TGCAGTGCTACAGGGACTAGCGGGAGGGCCAAAGATGAGCAGTTCTTC.

To note about this clonotype: Given a far larger clone just one base away, this is likely a sequencing read error. The J gene is TRBJ2-5, the V gene TRBV12-3 or TRBV12-4; 7 bases line up with TRBD2. The CDR3 spans 15 residues. Trimming took 4 bases from V and 5 from J; bases not matched to a gene: 10. In nucleotides, the CDR3 is TGTGCCAGCAGTTCCACTAGCGCGGCTAGGGAGACCCAGTACTTC. Protein sequence: CASSSTSAARETQYF.

The rearrangement links TRBV12-5 to TRBJ2-3; D may match TRBD1 or TRBD2 (5 bases each). Germline values: CDR1 LGHNT, CDR2 FRNRAP. Trimming stripped 3 bases from V and 2 bases from J, with 18 bases between. The CDR3 extends over 17 amino acids. This chain's CDR3 is CASGFLAGTETTDTQYF. CDR3 coding DNA: TGTGCTAGTGGTTTTCTCGCCGGGACGGAAACCACAGATACGCAGTATTTT.

The chain couples TRBV30 to TRBJ2-1; D perhaps matches TRBD2 (6 bases). The germline V gene encodes CDR1 GTSNPN and CDR2 SVGIG (reference sequence). The CDR3 is 16 amino acids. V shed 0 bases and J shed 8 bases, with 20 bases lying between them. The CDR3 region is CAWSVWGLYPGDEQFF. As DNA, the CDR3 is TGTGCCTGGAGTGTATGGGGACTCTACCCGGGCGATGAGCAGTTCTTC.

This clonotype was picked up a small number of times. The CDR3 region is CSARIQGGSPLHF. CDR3 sequence (DNA): TGCAGTGCTAGGATACAGGGCGGCTCACCCCTCCACTTT. V gene TRBV20-1 combines with J gene TRBJ1-6, with D possibly being TRBD1 (6 bases). Looked up from germline, CDR1 is DFQATT and CDR2 is SNEGSKA (reference sequence). The CDR3 is 13 amino acids. The V and J ends lost 3 bases and 10 bases respectively, with 13 bases between them.

This clonotype was seen only a few times. This rearrangement joins TRBV20-1 to TRBJ2-7; D remains unclear. CDR1 is DFQATT and CDR2 is SNEGSKA in the germline V gene (reference sequence). This CDR3 has 13 amino acids. Deletions cut 4 bases from V and 1 base from J, with 11 bases between. The CDR3 DNA is TGCAGTGCTAAGAGCCCCCGTTCCTACGAGCAGTACTTC. Protein: CSAKSPRSYEQYF.

In its sample, this clonotype was seen a few times. This rearrangement joins TRBV7-2 to TRBJ2-5; D not resolved. Per the germline V gene, CDR1 is SGHTA and CDR2 is FQGNSA. The CDR3 is 13 residues long. V was pared by 3 bases and J by 5 bases, with 10 bases between. CDR3 loop: CASSFTLSETQYF. The DNA for the CDR3 is TGTGCCAGCAGCTTCACCCTTTCCGAGACCCAGTACTTC.

This rearrangement joins TRBV5-8 to TRBJ1-4; D is unclear. The V end lost 0 bases, the J end lost 7 bases, and 7 bases lay between the germline ends. This CDR3 comprises 13 residues. Germline values: CDR1 SGHTS, CDR2 YDEGEE. DNA of the CDR3: TGTGCCAGCAGCTTGGGATCGCTTGAAAAACTGTTTTTT. This gives the protein CASSLGSLEKLFF. The whole variable domain, filled in from reference TRBV5-8 and TRBJ1-4, reads EAGVTQSPTHLIKTRGQQATLRCSPISGHTSVYWYQQALGLGLQFLLWYDEGEERNRGNFPPRFSGRQFPNYSSELNVNALELEDSALYLCASSLGSLEKLFFGSGTQLSVL.

There are many counts of this clonotype. The DNA of the CDR3 is TGTGCCAGCAGCTTGATTCAGGGACCGAAAACTGGGGCCAACGTCCTGACTTTC. The encoded protein is CASSLIQGPKTGANVLTF. The V and J genes are TRBV7-8 and TRBJ2-6; D might be TRBD1 or TRBD2, each matching 5 bases. Germline CDR1 and CDR2: SGHVS and FQNEAQ. CDR3 length: 18 residues. Trimming pared 3 bases from V and 2 bases from J, leaving 17 bases between.